A single sample gave rise to the 14 T cell receptor beta chains below, sequenced in a study of long-term antiretroviral therapy in people with HIV. Researchers ran immunoSEQ v3.0 at survey level. Method: immunoSEQ multiplex PCR; TCRdb's copy keeps in-frame clones and lacks some. The sample records 17,000 or so clones, nearly 80% being singletons. This material consisted of unsorted PBMCs, taken about 3.1 years after starting antiretroviral therapy. All receptors come from a woman aged 40 to 55 with HIV.

The chain employs TRBV5-4 and TRBJ2-2; 10 nucleotides match TRBD1. The ends lost 1 base at V and 6 bases at J; junction bases unmatched: 6. This CDR3 contains 16 residues. CDR1 and CDR2 from the germline V gene are SGHNT and YYREEE (reference sequence). CDR3: CASSLLGQGIAGELFF. CDR3 in DNA: TGTGCCAGCAGCTTGTTGGGACAGGGGATCGCCGGGGAGCTGTTTTTT.

This chain joins TRBV5-4 and TRBJ2-5, with 9 bases identical to TRBD1. CDR3 size: 15 residues. V lost 4 bases, J lost 5 bases, and 9 bases stayed unmatched. CDR1 and CDR2 (germline): SGHNT, YYREEE (reference sequence). CDR3 nucleotide sequence: TGTGCCAGCAGCGAGGGACAGGGAGGTTGGGAGACCCAGTACTTC. This gives the protein CASSEGQGGWETQYF.

The V gene is TRBV14, the J gene TRBJ2-3; D could derive from TRBD1 or TRBD2 (6 bases each). CDR3 length equals 15 residues. Germline assignment: CDR1 SGHDN and CDR2 FVKESK. Trimming removed 1 base from V and 0 bases from J, with 8 bases in between. The CDR3 bases are TGTGCCAGCAGCCAAGGGAGGGGGAGCACAGATACGCAGTATTTT. Protein: CASSQGRGSTDTQYF.

The J gene is TRBJ1-3, the V gene TRBV18, with D unclear. Germline V gene sequence: CDR1 KGHSH, CDR2 LQKENI. Trimming took 4 bases from V and 0 from J, leaving 7 bases between them. The length of the CDR3 is 14 residues. The DNA for the CDR3 is TGTGCCAGCTCACTACGAGACTCTGGAAACACCATATATTTT. It is translated as CASSLRDSGNTIYF.

The chain links TRBV4-1 to TRBJ2-1; D may be TRBD1 (6 bases). The length of the CDR3 is 16 residues. Trimming removed 4 bases at V and 9 bases at J, with 22 bases between. Germline loops: CDR1 MGHRA, CDR2 YSYEKL. CDR3 DNA: TGCGCCAGCAGCCCCCAACCTCTAACAGGGAGTGGTGAGCAGTTCTTC. Its translation: CASSPQPLTGSGEQFF.

The rearrangement joins TRBV30 to TRBJ2-6, with D unclear. CDR1 GTSNPN and CDR2 SVGIG come from the germline V gene (reference sequence). V was pared by 7 bases and J by 0 bases, with 10 bases between. The length of the CDR3 is 14 residues. CDR3 residues: CAFTSRSGANVLTF. The CDR3 DNA sequence: TGTGCCTTTACGTCCCGCTCTGGGGCCAACGTCCTGACTTTC.

The genes are TRBV6-5 and TRBJ1-6; 7 nucleotides match TRBD1. The CDR3 contains 16 residues. J was trimmed by 3 bases and V by 0 bases; bases with no gene match: 2. Per germline, CDR1 MNHEY and CDR2 SVGAGI. The CDR3 reads CASSYSPGGYNSPLHF. CDR3 bases: TGTGCCAGCAGTTACTCGCCAGGGGGCTATAATTCACCCCTCCACTTT.

The V call is TRBV6-4, the J call TRBJ2-1; the D gene is possibly TRBD1 (6 bases). The CDR3 is 14 amino acids. Trimming shortened V by 3 bases and J by 0 bases, and 6 bases separated the two germline ends. Germline V gene sequence: CDR1 MRHNA, CDR2 SNTAGT. The CDR3 protein is CASSEDSSYNEQFF. The DNA for the CDR3 is TGTGCCAGCAGTGAGGACAGCTCCTACAATGAGCAGTTCTTC.

The rearrangement uses TRBV2 and TRBJ2-7; D call uncertain. Germline CDR1 and CDR2: SNHLY and FYNNEI. Between the trimmed V and J ends, which lost 6 bases and 0 bases, there was a span of 15 bases. This CDR3 spans 15 amino acids. The CDR3 region is CASRRRVLPSYEQYF. The CDR3 DNA reads as TGTGCCAGCAGGAGGCGAGTGCTCCCCTCCTACGAGCAGTACTTC.

V is TRBV5-1 and J is TRBJ1-2, with D perhaps TRBD1 (5 bases). The germline V gene has CDR1 SGHRS and CDR2 YFSETQ. Trimming removed 2 bases at V and 3 bases at J, with 11 bases between. The CDR3 length is 14 residues. The CDR3 DNA reads TGCGCCAGCAGCTTCGGGGCTCGCTACTATGGCTACACCTTC. It yields the protein CASSFGARYYGYTF.

The sample holds one count of this clone. The chain carries TRBV5-1 and TRBJ2-5; D is unresolved. V was trimmed by 2 bases and J by 0 bases, leaving 11 bases between them. This CDR3 contains 15 residues. The germline V gene encodes CDR1 SGHRS and CDR2 YFSETQ. The DNA of the CDR3 is TGCGCCAGCAGCTTATGGTTCCGCAACCAAGAGACCCAGTACTTC. This encodes CASSLWFRNQETQYF.

The chain uses TRBV27 and TRBJ1-2; D perhaps matches TRBD1 (5 bases). This CDR3 is 15 amino acids long. CDR1 and CDR2 from the germline V gene are MNHEY and SMNVEV (reference sequence). V lost 6 bases and J 8 bases, leaving 22 bases between the germline ends. CDR3 loop: CASRRQGSMSEGYTF. CDR3 nucleotides: TGTGCCAGCAGGCGGCAGGGTTCGATGTCGGAGGGCTACACCTTC.

The table lists this clone with a few counts. The V call is TRBV5-1, the J call TRBJ2-1; 9 bases map to TRBD1. Looked up from germline, CDR1 is SGHRS and CDR2 is YFSETQ. This CDR3 contains 17 residues. V lost 4 bases to trimming and J lost 0 bases; unmatched junction nucleotides: 8. The CDR3 nucleotides read TGCGCCAGCAGCCCGGGACAGGGTTTCAGCTCCTACAATGAGCAGTTCTTC. Protein: CASSPGQGFSSYNEQFF.

The chain is built from TRBV5-1 and TRBJ2-3; TRBD2 aligns across 8 bases. CDR3 length: 14 amino acids. Germline V gene sequence: CDR1 SGHRS, CDR2 YFSETQ. The trim removed 5 bases at V and 3 bases at J, leaving 5 bases unmatched. CDR3 protein: CASSERGRTDTQYF. CDR3 DNA sequence: TGCGCCAGCAGTGAGCGGGGGAGGACAGATACGCAGTATTTT.